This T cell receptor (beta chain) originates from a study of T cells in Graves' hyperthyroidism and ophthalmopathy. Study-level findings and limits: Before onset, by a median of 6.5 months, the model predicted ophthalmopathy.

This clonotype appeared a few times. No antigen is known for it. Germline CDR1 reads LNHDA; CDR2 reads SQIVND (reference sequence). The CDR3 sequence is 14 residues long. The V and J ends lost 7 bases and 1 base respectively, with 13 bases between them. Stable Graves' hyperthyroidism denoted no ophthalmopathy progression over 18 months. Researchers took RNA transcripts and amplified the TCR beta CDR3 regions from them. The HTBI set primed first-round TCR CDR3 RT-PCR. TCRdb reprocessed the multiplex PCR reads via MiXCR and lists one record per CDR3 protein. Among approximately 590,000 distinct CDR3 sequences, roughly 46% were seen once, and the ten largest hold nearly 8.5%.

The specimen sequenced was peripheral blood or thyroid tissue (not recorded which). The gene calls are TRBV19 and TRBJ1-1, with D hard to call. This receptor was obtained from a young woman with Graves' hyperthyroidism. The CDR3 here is CASTQGGGNTEAFF. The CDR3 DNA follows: TGTGCCAGTACCCAAGGAGGCGGGAACACTGAAGCTTTCTTT.